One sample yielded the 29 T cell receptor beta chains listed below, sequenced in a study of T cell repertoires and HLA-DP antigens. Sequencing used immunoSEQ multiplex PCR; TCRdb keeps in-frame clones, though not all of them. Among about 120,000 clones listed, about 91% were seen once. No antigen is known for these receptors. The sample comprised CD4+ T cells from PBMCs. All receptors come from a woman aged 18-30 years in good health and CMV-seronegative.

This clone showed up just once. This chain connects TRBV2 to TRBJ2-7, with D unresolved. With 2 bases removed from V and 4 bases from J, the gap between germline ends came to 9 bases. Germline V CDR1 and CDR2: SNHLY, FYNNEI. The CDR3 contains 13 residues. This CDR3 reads CASSESLGYEQYV. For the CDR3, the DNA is TGTGCCAGCAGTGAAAGTCTGGGTTACGAGCAGTACGTC.

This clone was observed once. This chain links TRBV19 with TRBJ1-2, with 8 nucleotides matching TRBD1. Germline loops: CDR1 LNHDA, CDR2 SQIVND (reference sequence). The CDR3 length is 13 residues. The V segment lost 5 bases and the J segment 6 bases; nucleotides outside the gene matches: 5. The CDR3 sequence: CASSPDRVDGYTF. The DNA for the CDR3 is TGTGCCAGTAGTCCGGACAGGGTGGATGGCTACACCTTC.

This CDR3 reads CASSWGQGYGYTF. In DNA form, the CDR3 reads TGTGCCAGCAGCTGGGGACAGGGCTATGGCTACACCTTC. This chain links TRBV7-9 with TRBJ1-2; the match to TRBD1 covers 9 bases. With V trimmed by 4 bases and J by 4 bases, 1 base remained unmatched. This CDR3 has 13 amino acids. Germline CDR1 SEHNR, CDR2 FQNEAQ (reference sequence).

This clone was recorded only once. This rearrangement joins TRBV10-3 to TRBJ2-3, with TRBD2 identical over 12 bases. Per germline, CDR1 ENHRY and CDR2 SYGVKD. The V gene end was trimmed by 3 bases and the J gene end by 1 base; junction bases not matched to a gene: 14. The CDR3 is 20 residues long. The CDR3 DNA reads TGTGCCATCAGTGAAGGACTAGCGGGAAGACCTACGCTAGGCACAGATACGCAGTATTTT. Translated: CAISEGLAGRPTLGTDTQYF.

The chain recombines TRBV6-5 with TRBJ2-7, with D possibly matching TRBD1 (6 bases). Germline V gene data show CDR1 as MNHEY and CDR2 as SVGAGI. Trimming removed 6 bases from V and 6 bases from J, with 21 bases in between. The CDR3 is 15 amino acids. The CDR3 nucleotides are TGTGCCAGCAGCCAGGGAAACAGGGATGGAGGCGAGCAGTACTTC. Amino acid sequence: CASSQGNRDGGEQYF.

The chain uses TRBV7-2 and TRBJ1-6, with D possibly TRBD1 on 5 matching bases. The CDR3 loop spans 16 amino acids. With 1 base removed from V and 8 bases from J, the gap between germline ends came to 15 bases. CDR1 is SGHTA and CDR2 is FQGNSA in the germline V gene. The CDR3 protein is CASSLGGVRVDSPLHF. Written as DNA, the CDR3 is TGTGCCAGCAGCTTAGGGGGGGTTCGGGTGGATTCACCCCTCCACTTT.

CDR3 region: CASATAGRSPNTGELFF. DNA for the CDR3: TGTGCCAGCGCAACAGCGGGGAGATCTCCGAACACCGGGGAGCTGTTTTTT. The genes are TRBV9 and TRBJ2-2; 7 positions agree with TRBD2. The junction had 12 bases not matched to a gene; V was cut back by 7 bases and J by 0 bases. The CDR3 is 17 amino acids. CDR1 and CDR2 (germline): SGDLS, YYNGEE. The full variable domain, in which reference TRBV9 and TRBJ2-2 provide the parts outside the CDR3, is DSGVTQTPKHLITATGQRVTLRCSPRSGDLSVYWYQQSLDQGLQFLIQYYNGEERAKGNILERFSAQQFPDLHSELNLSSLELGDSALYFCASATAGRSPNTGELFFGEGSRLTVL.

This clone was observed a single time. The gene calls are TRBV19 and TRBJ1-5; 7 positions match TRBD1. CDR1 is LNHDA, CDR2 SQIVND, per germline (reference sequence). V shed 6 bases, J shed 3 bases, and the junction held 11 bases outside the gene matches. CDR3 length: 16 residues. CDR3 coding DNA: TGTGCCAGTAGGACGCCCGTCGACAGGGTCAATCAGCCCCAGCATTTT. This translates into CASRTPVDRVNQPQHF. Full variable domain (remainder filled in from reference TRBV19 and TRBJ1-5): DGGITQSPKYLFRKEGQNVTLSCEQNLNHDAMYWYRQDPGQGLRLIYYSQIVNDFQKGDIAEGYSVSREKKESFPLTVTSAQKNPTAFYLCASRTPVDRVNQPQHFGDGTRLSIL.

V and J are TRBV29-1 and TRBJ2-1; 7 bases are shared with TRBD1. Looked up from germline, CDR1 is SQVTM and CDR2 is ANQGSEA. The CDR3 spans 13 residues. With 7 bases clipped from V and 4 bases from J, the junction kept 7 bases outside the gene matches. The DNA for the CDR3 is TGCAGCGCGCCCGGGACAGAATACAATGAGCAGTTCTTC. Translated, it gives CSAPGTEYNEQFF.

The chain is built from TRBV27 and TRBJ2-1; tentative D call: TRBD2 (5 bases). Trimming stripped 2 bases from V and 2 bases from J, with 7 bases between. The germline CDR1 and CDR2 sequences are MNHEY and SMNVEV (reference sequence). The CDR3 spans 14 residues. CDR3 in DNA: TGTGCCAGCAGTTTACGGGAAACCTACAATGAGCAGTTCTTC. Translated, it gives CASSLRETYNEQFF.

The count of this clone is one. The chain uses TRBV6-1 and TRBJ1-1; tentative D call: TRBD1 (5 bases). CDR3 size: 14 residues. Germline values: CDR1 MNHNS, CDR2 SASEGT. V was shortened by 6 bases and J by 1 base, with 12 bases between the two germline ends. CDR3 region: CASSAIRGNTEAFF. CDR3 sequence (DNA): TGTGCCAGCAGCGCCATTAGGGGGAACACTGAAGCTTTCTTT.

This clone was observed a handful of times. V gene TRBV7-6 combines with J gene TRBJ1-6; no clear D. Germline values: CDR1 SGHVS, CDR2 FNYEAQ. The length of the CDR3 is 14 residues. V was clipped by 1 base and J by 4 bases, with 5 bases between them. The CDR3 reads CASSLVQYNSPLHF. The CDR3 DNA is TGTGCCAGCAGCTTAGTACAGTATAATTCACCCCTCCACTTT.

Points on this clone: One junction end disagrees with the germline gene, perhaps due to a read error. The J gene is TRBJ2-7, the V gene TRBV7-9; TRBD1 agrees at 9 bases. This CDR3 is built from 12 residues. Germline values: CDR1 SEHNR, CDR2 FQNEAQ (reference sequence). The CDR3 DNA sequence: TGTGCCAGCAGCTTATCCTGGACAGGGGTACTCTTC. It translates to CASSLSWTGVLF.

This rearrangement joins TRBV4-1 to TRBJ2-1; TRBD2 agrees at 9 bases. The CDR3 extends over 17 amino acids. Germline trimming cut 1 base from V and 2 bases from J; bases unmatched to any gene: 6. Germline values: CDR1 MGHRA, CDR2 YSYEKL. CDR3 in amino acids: CASSQGRRGGAYNEQFF. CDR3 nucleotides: TGCGCCAGCAGCCAAGGACGGCGCGGGGGGGCCTACAATGAGCAGTTCTTC.

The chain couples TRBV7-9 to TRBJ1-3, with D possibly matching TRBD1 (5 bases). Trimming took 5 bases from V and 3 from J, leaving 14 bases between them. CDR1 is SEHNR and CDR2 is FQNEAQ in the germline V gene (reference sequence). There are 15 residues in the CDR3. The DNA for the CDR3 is TGTGCCAGCAGCCCCTTTAGGGGAGTTGGAAACACCATATATTTT. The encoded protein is CASSPFRGVGNTIYF.

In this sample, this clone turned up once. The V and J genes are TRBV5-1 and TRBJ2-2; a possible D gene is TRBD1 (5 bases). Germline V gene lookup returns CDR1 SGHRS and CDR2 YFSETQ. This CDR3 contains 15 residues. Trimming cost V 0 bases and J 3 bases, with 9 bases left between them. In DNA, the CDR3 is TGCGCCAGCAGCTTGGATGCCAGGGACACCGGGGAGCTGTTTTTT. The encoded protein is CASSLDARDTGELFF.

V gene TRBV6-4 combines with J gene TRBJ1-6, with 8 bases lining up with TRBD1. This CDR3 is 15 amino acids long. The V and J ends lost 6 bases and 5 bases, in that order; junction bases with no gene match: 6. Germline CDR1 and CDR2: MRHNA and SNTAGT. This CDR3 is CASRTGQGNNSPLHF. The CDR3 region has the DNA TGTGCCAGCAGGACCGGACAGGGCAATAATTCACCCCTCCACTTT.

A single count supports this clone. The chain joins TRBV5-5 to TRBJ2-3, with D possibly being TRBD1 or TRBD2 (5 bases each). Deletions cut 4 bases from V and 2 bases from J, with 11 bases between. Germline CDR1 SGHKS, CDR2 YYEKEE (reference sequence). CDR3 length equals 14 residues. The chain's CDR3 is CASSRDGNTDTQYF. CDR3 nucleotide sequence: TGTGCCAGCAGCCGGGACGGAAACACAGATACGCAGTATTTT.

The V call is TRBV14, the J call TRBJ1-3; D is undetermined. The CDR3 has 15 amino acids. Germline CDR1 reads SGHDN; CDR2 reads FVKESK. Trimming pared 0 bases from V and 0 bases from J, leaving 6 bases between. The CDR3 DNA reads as TGTGCCAGCAGCCAAGATTTGAGCTCTGGAAACACCATATATTTT. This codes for CASSQDLSSGNTIYF. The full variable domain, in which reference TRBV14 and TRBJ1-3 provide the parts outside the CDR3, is EAGVTQFPSHSVIEKGQTVTLRCDPISGHDNLYWYRRVMGKEIKFLLHFVKESKQDESGMPNNRFLAERTGGTYSTLKVQPAELEDSGVYFCASSQDLSSGNTIYFGEGSWLTVV.

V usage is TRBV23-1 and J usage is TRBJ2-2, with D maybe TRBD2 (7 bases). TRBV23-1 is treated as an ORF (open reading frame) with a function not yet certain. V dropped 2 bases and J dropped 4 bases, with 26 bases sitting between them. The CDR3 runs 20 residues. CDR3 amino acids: CASSQGGGIQGTTLTGELFF. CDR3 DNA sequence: TGCGCCAGCAGTCAAGGGGGGGGAATACAGGGAACAACCCTCACCGGGGAGCTGTTTTTT.

As DNA, the CDR3 is TGTGCCAGCAGCTTTCGGACAGGGGGCACTGAAGCTTTCTTT. This gives the protein CASSFRTGGTEAFF. The chain combines TRBV5-5 with TRBJ1-1, with 10 nucleotides matching TRBD1. Unmatched junction bases numbered 2, after V lost 2 bases and J lost 4 bases. This CDR3 contains 14 residues. Germline-derived CDR1 and CDR2 are SGHKS and YYEKEE (reference sequence).

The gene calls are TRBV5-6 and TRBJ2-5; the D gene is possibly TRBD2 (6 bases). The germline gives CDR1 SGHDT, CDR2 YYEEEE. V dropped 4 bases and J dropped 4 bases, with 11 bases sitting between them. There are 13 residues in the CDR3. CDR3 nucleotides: TGTGCCAGCAGCCCGGGGAGGCGAGAGACCCAGTACTTC. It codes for CASSPGRRETQYF.

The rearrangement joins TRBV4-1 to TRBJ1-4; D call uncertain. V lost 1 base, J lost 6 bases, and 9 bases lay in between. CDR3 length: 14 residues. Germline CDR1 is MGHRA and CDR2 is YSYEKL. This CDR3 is CASSQVLDDEKLFF. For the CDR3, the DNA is TGCGCCAGCAGCCAAGTCCTAGACGATGAAAAACTGTTTTTT.

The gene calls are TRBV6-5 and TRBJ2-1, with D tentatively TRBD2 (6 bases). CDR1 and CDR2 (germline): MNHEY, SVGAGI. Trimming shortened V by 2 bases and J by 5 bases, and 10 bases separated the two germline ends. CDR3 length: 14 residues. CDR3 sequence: CASSYRGANNEQFF. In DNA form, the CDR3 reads TGTGCCAGCAGTTACCGCGGGGCAAACAATGAGCAGTTCTTC.

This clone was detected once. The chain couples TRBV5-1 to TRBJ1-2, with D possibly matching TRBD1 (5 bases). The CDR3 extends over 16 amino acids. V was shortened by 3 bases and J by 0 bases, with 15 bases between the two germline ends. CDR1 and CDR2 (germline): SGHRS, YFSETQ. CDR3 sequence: CASSWDGGLANYGYTF. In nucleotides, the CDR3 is TGCGCCAGCAGCTGGGACGGCGGCTTAGCTAACTATGGCTACACCTTC.

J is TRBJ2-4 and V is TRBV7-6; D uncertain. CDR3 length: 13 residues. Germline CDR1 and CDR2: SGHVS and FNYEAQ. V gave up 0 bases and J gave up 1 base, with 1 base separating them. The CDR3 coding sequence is TGTGCCAGCAGCTTAGCGGCCAAAAACATTCAGTACTTC. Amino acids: CASSLAAKNIQYF. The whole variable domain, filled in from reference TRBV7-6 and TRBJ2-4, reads GAGVSQSPRYKVTKRGQDVALRCDPISGHVSLYWYRQALGQGPEFLTYFNYEAQQDKSGLPNDRFSAERPEGSISTLTIQRTEQRDSAMYRCASSLAAKNIQYFGAGTRLSVL.

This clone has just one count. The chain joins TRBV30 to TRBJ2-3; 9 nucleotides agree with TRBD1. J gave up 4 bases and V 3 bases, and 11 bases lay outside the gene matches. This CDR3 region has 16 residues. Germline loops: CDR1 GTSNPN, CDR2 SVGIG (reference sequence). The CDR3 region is CAWSGPTGQGPDTQYF. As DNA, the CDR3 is TGTGCCTGGAGCGGACCGACGGGACAGGGACCAGATACGCAGTATTTT.

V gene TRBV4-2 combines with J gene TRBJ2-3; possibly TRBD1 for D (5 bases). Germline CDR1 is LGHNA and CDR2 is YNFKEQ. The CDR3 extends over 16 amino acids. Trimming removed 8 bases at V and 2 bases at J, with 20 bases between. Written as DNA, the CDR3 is TGTGCCAGCTCGATGACCTGGGGCAGCAACACAGATACGCAGTATTTT. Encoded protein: CASSMTWGSNTDTQYF.

DNA of the CDR3: TGCGCCAGCAGCCAACCCTACAGGGGATCGGGTGAAAAACTGTTTTTT. It codes for CASSQPYRGSGEKLFF. The chain combines TRBV4-1 with TRBJ1-4, with 7 bases that match TRBD1. Per the germline V gene, CDR1 is MGHRA and CDR2 is YSYEKL. The CDR3 is 16 amino acids. Trimming cost V 2 bases and J 7 bases; bases outside gene matches: 10.